The T cell receptor beta chain under discussion was sequenced for a study of cytomegalovirus exposure and HLA in healthy donors. At the level of the study: Earlier work reported approximately 100 million unique TCR beta sequences from about 170 million T cells. Study-wide results and limits: The authors judged a highly shared variant cluster likely a sequencing artifact. It was reported in a later analysis that an Asian-associated ancestry cluster showed fewer N-insertions than the 666-donor mean.

Primers for the PCR totalled 60 Vbeta and 13 Jbeta. TCRdb keeps only in-frame clones here, not all; method: immunoSEQ multiplex PCR. The data hold some 170,000 clones, with 72% observed a single time. Concerning this clone itself: The antigen remains undetermined.

Material for sequencing was PBMCs. The TCR sequence derives from a human donor in good health.

CDR3 in amino acids: CASSPSGTSGQETQYF. DNA of the CDR3: TGTGCCAGCAGCCCCTCGGGGACTAGCGGCCAAGAGACCCAGTACTTC. The chain has TRBV7-9 and TRBJ2-5, with 11 nucleotides matching TRBD2. Trimming cost V 5 bases and J 1 base; bases outside gene matches: 6. The CDR3 covers 16 residues. From germline, CDR1 is SEHNR and CDR2 FQNEAQ (reference sequence).